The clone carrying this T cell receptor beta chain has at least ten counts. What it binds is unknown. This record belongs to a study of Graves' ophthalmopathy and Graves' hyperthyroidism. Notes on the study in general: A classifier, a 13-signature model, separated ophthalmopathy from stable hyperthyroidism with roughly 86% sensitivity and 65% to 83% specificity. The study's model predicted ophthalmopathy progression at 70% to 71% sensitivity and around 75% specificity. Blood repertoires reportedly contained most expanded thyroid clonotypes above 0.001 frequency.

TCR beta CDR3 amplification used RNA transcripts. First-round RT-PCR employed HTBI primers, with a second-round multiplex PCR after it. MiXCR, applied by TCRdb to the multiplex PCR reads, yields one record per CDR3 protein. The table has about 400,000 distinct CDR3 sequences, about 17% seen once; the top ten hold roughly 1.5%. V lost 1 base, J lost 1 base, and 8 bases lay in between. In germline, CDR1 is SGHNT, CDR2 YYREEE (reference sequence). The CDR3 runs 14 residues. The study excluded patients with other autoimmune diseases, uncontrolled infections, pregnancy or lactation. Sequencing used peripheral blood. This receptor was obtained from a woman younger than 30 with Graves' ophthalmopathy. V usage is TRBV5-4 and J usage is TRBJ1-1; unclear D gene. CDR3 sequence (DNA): TGTGCCAGCAGCTTGACTTCGACGAACACTGAAGCTTTCTTT. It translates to CASSLTSTNTEAFF.